The rows below give T cell receptor beta chains drawn from one sample of a study of PD-L1 blockade in urothelial cancer. The method was immunoSEQ multiplex PCR; TCRdb's version includes in-frame clones alone and lacks a portion of them. The sample contains under 55,000 clones, more than 70% of which appear only once. Material: PBMCs, obtained around atezolizumab (anti-PD-L1) treatment. The receptors shown here come from a donor at least 40 years old with urothelial cancer. Each CDR3 is given without its conserved first and last residue. A D gene is named only where the DNA matches it firmly. Clone size, where shown, is once, few, many, or a class for clones that have expanded.

>TRBV7-2|TRBD2|-
ASSPRRLAGVGDTQY
>TRBV7-9|-|-
ASSLKGVGEQF
>TRBV2|-|-
ASSPRAAYNEQF
>TRBV19|TRBD2|-
ASSIGLADYNEQF
>TRBV7-6|-|-
ASRLLAGAYNEQF
>TRBV15|-|once
ATSSPGIFYGYT
>TRBV28|TRBD2|-
ASSPGTNPWGEQY
>TRBV2|TRBD1|-
ASRRDSSNQPQH
>TRBV30|TRBD2|-
AWASNSGPTDTQY
>TRBV4-2|TRBD2|-
ASSLGLAQNIQY
>TRBV11-2|-|-
ASSRGSSTDTQY
>TRBV10-3|TRBD2|-
AINPTSGRVVDTQY
>TRBV11-3|TRBD1|-
ASSLGQGELNQPQH
>TRBV11-3|-|-
ASSLGRRSQETQY
>TRBV7-2|TRBD2|-
ASSFGTSGRRRGDTQY
>TRBV27|-|-
ASSPRSRIGEQF
>TRBV9|-|-
ASSVGGGAPYEQY
>TRBV19|TRBD2|-
ASSRWGLAEPQEQY
>TRBV28|TRBD1|-
ASSATGRAEAF
>TRBV5-1|TRBD2|-
ASSLASGMQETQY
>TRBV11-2|TRBD1|-
ASSTGVRETQY
>TRBV6-5|-|-
ASSQYNEQF
>TRBV29-1|TRBD2|-
SVEFLGRGNEQF
>TRBV7-6|TRBD2|-
ASSLGPGGTQY
>TRBV6-5|-|-
ASSSPGLPMSEQF
>TRBV9|TRBD1|-
ASSLRSDRATEAF
>TRBV13|-|-
ASSFRGGLAGSYEQY
>TRBV30|-|-
AWSAPGDTIY
>TRBV18|-|-
ASSPRTGDYEQY
>TRBV5-1|-|-
ASSLGGPGYNEQF
>TRBV7-9|TRBD1|once
ASSLAGQGSGYT
>TRBV28|-|-
ASRQAYGYT
>TRBV15|-|-
ATSRDDTRNTIY